Below, 12 T cell receptor beta chains from the same sample are listed, as sequenced in a study of spatial heterogeneity in lung cancer. This sample's time point: sample taken at primary tumor resection. Whole RNA came from tumor, nontumor lung or frozen PBMC and was sequenced without being sorted. TCRdb re-called the 5' RACE reads with MiXCR, one entry per CDR3 protein. Found here are tens of thousands of distinct CDR3 sequences, roughly 12% of them singletons; the top ten hold around 4.3%. The sequencing here drew on PBMCs, taken at surgery. The receptors originated from a male donor with early-stage non-small cell lung cancer.

The chain combines TRBV10-3 with TRBJ2-2, with TRBD1 identical over 8 bases. This CDR3 comprises 17 residues. V trimming: 4 bases; J trimming: 1 base; junction bases outside the gene matches: 8. Germline V gives CDR1 ENHRY, CDR2 SYGVKD. CDR3 DNA: TGTGCCATCAGTGGTTCGGCTGGGACAGGGAACACCGGGGAGCTGTTTTTT. Translated, it gives CAISGSAGTGNTGELFF.

This clonotype was recorded many times. The V and J genes are TRBV7-3 and TRBJ2-2; a possible D gene is TRBD2 (6 bases). Trimming cost V 5 bases and J 4 bases, with 8 bases left between them. The length of the CDR3 is 13 residues. The germline gives CDR1 SGHTA, CDR2 FQGTGA. The CDR3 coding sequence is TGTGCCAGCAGCGGAGGGATCACCGGGGAGCTGTTTTTT. Its protein is CASSGGITGELFF.

This clonotype was counted between two and nine times. The chain employs TRBV5-1 and TRBJ1-1; D gene uncertain. V was shortened by 0 bases and J by 7 bases, with 16 bases between the two germline ends. The CDR3 runs to 15 residues. Germline values: CDR1 SGHRS, CDR2 YFSETQ. The CDR3 sequence is CASSLDWAGGSEAFF. For the CDR3, the DNA is TGCGCCAGCAGCTTGGATTGGGCGGGAGGGAGTGAAGCTTTCTTT.

This clonotype has only a few counts. The chain has TRBV29-1 and TRBJ2-1; D is possibly TRBD1 (5 bases). Trimming removed 4 bases from V and 7 bases from J, with 5 bases in between. CDR3 length: 10 residues. CDR1 is SQVTM, CDR2 ANQGSEA, per germline. The chain's CDR3 is CSVAGNEQFF. The CDR3 DNA reads TGCAGCGTTGCAGGGAATGAGCAGTTCTTC.

In this sample, this clonotype turned up many times. The chain joins TRBV29-1 to TRBJ1-1, with 8 positions matching TRBD1. CDR3 size: 14 residues. V was pared by 3 bases and J by 4 bases, with 7 bases of the junction left unmatched. From germline, CDR1 is SQVTM and CDR2 ANQGSEA. CDR3 residues: CSVDRQGTGTEAFF. In nucleotides, the CDR3 is TGCAGCGTTGACAGACAGGGGACGGGCACTGAAGCTTTCTTT.

This clonotype was counted only a few times. The J gene is TRBJ2-7, the V gene TRBV2; D unresolved. V was clipped by 1 base and J by 3 bases, with 7 bases between them. The CDR3 is made up of 13 amino acids. Germline V CDR1 and CDR2: SNHLY, FYNNEI. The CDR3 here is CASSEGKGYEQYF. DNA of the CDR3: TGTGCCAGCAGTGAAGGGAAAGGCTACGAGCAGTACTTC.

The rearrangement uses TRBV19 and TRBJ2-1; tentative D call: TRBD2 (6 bases). This CDR3 contains 12 residues. CDR1 is LNHDA and CDR2 is SQIVND in the germline V gene (reference sequence). V dropped 10 bases and J dropped 9 bases, with 16 bases sitting between them. The CDR3 DNA is TGTGCCACTGGGGCGGACTATGGTGAGCAGTTCTTC. Translated, it gives CATGADYGEQFF.

This clonotype was picked up many times. The rearrangement joins TRBV2 to TRBJ2-3; TRBD2 agrees at 10 bases. V shed 6 bases and J 0 bases; nucleotides not matched to a gene: 0. The CDR3 is 14 residues long. Germline-derived CDR1 and CDR2 are SNHLY and FYNNEI. CDR3 sequence reads: CASRLAGSTDTQYF. The CDR3 DNA reads TGTGCCAGCAGACTAGCGGGAAGCACAGATACGCAGTATTTT.

The chain combines TRBV30 with TRBJ2-1; D may match TRBD1 or TRBD2 (5 bases each). Trimming left V 2 bases short and J 6 bases short, with 11 bases between. The CDR3 length is 13 residues. Per germline, CDR1 GTSNPN and CDR2 SVGIG (reference sequence). CDR3 coding DNA: TGTGCCTGGAGTCAAGGGACCTTCAATGAGCAGTTCTTC. Translating it yields CAWSQGTFNEQFF.

The rearrangement links TRBV7-9 to TRBJ2-2; TRBD2 matches at 11 bases. CDR1 and CDR2 from the germline V gene are SEHNR and FQNEAQ (reference sequence). After removal of 6 bases from V and 3 bases from J, the junction contained 6 bases not matched to a gene. CDR3 size: 16 residues. CDR3 bases: TGTGCCAGCAGAACTACTAGCGGGAGAGACACCGGGGAGCTGTTTTTT. The encoded protein is CASRTTSGRDTGELFF.

The gene calls are TRBV5-5 and TRBJ2-7, with 9 bases that match TRBD2. With V trimmed by 4 bases and J by 0 bases, 11 bases remained unmatched. This CDR3 has 17 amino acids. Per the germline V gene, CDR1 is SGHKS and CDR2 is YYEKEE (reference sequence). CDR3 sequence reads: CASSPGTSFLRSYEQYF. DNA of the CDR3: TGTGCCAGCAGCCCGGGGACTAGCTTCTTACGCTCCTACGAGCAGTACTTC.

This clonotype was recorded a few times. The chain joins TRBV24-1 to TRBJ2-5; possible D gene TRBD2, 6 bases. Trimming took 6 bases from V and 4 from J, leaving 11 bases between them. Germline lookup yields CDR1 KGHDR and CDR2 SFDVKD. The CDR3 covers 13 residues. The CDR3 reads CATSPDGRETQYF. DNA for the CDR3: TGTGCCACCAGTCCCGACGGGAGAGAGACCCAGTACTTC.